This T cell receptor beta chain was documented in a study of T cell responses to AZD1222 COVID-19 vaccine. Background on the study: Doses given second, at about 4 or about 12 weeks, were pooled.

Study results and limitations: Reportedly, nearly half the spike-specific TCRs target unmutated variant regions. The CD4 TCRs associated with vaccination extended across spike and predominated at 160-218 and 743-854. It should be noted that donors were predominantly white British and more often female, and clonal diversity was possibly underestimated.

Data came from immunoSEQ multiplex PCR; TCRdb stores just in-frame clones and leaves some out. The sample includes more than 95,000 clones, 90% seen only once; the top ten take 4.5% to 5.5%. To note about this clone: Its antigen is unidentified.

Germline CDR1 SNHLY, CDR2 FYNNEI. The CDR3 runs to 14 residues. V lost 2 bases to trimming and J lost 10 bases, with 12 bases between them. The V and J genes are TRBV2 and TRBJ1-6; D call uncertain. This receptor was taken from an adult in good health. The source was peripheral blood, collected on day 0 of AZD1222 vaccination. The CDR3 loop reads CASSETGSGSPLHF. In nucleotides, the CDR3 is TGTGCCAGCAGTGAAACCGGGTCGGGCTCACCCCTCCACTTT.